This T cell receptor beta chain comes out of a study of Ad26.COV2.S vaccination and SARS-CoV-2 variants. Study-level background: Dosing was one shot or two shots 56 days apart.

About this clone itself: The antigen is not known.

The junction had 1 base not matched to a gene; V was cut back by 4 bases and J by 4 bases. The germline gives CDR1 MNHEY, CDR2 SMNVEV (reference sequence). This CDR3 comprises 13 residues. Described treatment: around 19 received Ad26.COV2.S at low or high dose, single or two shots; about 5 received placebo; per-sample allocation not given. Sampling was done on day 63 after the first vaccine or placebo injection. The vaccine delivered Wuhan-strain SARS-CoV-2 spike through an Ad26 vector. Broader study findings: Vaccine recipients and placebo recipients showed similar non-spike TCR breadth.

Sequencing used immunoSEQ multiplex PCR; TCRdb keeps in-frame clones, though not all of them. The sample lists a few hundred thousand clones; 75% to 95% were seen once. Source: peripheral blood, taken in a trial of Ad26.COV2.S vaccine versus placebo. This receptor was taken from a person aged 18 to 59 who received the Ad26.COV2.S COVID-19 vaccine or a placebo. The chain uses TRBV27 and TRBJ1-1; 9 bases line up with TRBD1. The CDR3 DNA reads TGTGCCAGCAGTTGGGACAGGGTCACTGAAGCTTTCTTT. Its translation is CASSWDRVTEAFF.